What follows is one T cell receptor (beta chain) and its context. Its antigen is still unknown. These data are taken from a study of T-cell memory formation after mild COVID-19. One entry per CDR3 protein, called by TCRdb with MiXCR from the 5' RACE reads. Among 300,000 to 400,000 distinct CDR3 sequences listed, 25% to 30% were seen once. The CDR3 runs to 15 residues. In germline, CDR1 is MGHRA, CDR2 YSYEKL. V lost 4 bases and J 1 base, leaving 11 bases between the germline ends. Overall study results and limits: CD4+ clones that contracted lay mainly in CM and EM; CD8+ ones lay in EMRA. Day 15 to 85 contractors were CD4/CD8 balanced; later expanders leaned CD4+.

The clonotype comes from an adult woman who had mild COVID-19 (a few samples of this study predate the infection). Cell type and time point are not known. Sequencing was performed on PBMCs or a T cell subset sorted from them (not recorded which). V and J are TRBV4-1 and TRBJ2-1; no firm D call. The CDR3 DNA is TGCGCCAGCAGCCTGGTAGCTCAGTCCTACAATGAGCAGTTCTTC. Translating it yields CASSLVAQSYNEQFF.